This TCR beta chain comes out of a study of T cell responses to AZD1222 COVID-19 vaccine. The study's findings and limits: Reports say nearly half of spike-specific TCRs go after unmutated variant regions.

As for this clone: Its antigen is not known.

Looked up from germline, CDR1 is SGHVS and CDR2 is FNYEAQ. The CDR3 is made up of 15 amino acids. Trimming left V 1 base short and J 4 bases short, with 11 bases between. Only in-frame clones appear in the TCRdb table, and some are missing; sequencing was by immunoSEQ multiplex PCR. The table shows 75,000 to 100,000 clones, with 90% to 95% occurring only once. The chain links TRBV7-6 to TRBJ1-5; possibly TRBD1 for D (5 bases). The source of this sequence is an adult in good health. The sequencing here drew on peripheral blood, taken on day 0 of AZD1222 vaccination. CDR3 bases: TGTGCCAGCAGCTTAGATTTGGGGGGGAATCAGCCCCAGCATTTT. Translation: CASSLDLGGNQPQHF.